The rows below give T cell receptor beta chains drawn from one sample of a study of T cell changes during pregnancy in multiple sclerosis. Method: immunoSEQ multiplex PCR; TCRdb's copy keeps in-frame clones and lacks some. Here the sample spans approximately 40,000 clones, roughly nine tenths being singletons. The material was CD4+ T cells from peripheral blood mononuclear cells, obtained in the second trimester of pregnancy. These receptors all come from a female donor with multiple sclerosis, enrolled in a pregnancy study. Both conserved end residues are part of each CDR3. The D gene is left open where the match is weak. A clone size is listed for some rows: how often the clone was seen (once, few, many), or a class if it is expanded.

clone_size | d_call | j_call | v_call | cdr3_nt | cdr3_aa
- | - | TRBJ2-7 | TRBV2 | TGTGCCAGCAGAGGCGTCAGGGGCGCCTACGAGCAGTACTTC | CASRGVRGAYEQYF
- | - | TRBJ2-7 | TRBV19 | TGTGCCAGTAGTATGGGCGGTAGCGGAAATCCACTCGAGCAGTACTTC | CASSMGGSGNPLEQYF
- | - | TRBJ2-7 | TRBV6-1 | TGTGCCAGCAGTCAATACGAGCAGTACTTC | CASSQYEQYF
- | TRBD2 | TRBJ2-5 | TRBV7-9 | TGTGCCAGCAGCTTCGCCGCCACTAGCGGGAGTTATGAGACCCAGTACTTC | CASSFAATSGSYETQYF
- | - | TRBJ1-1 | TRBV20-1 | TGCAGTGCCAACGCCCTTGGGGCTTTT | CSANALGAF
- | - | TRBJ2-7 | TRBV10-2 | TGCGCCAGCAGTGAGTGGGCAGGGGCTAACTCCTACGAGCAGTACTTC | CASSEWAGANSYEQYF
medium-sized | TRBD2 | TRBJ2-2 | TRBV10-1 | TGCGCCAGCAAATCGGGACTAGCAGAGAACACCGGGGAGCTGTTTTTT | CASKSGLAENTGELFF
- | TRBD2 | TRBJ2-1 | TRBV19 | TGTGCCAGTAGTATACTTACTAGCGGGGCTAATGAGCAGTTCTTC | CASSILTSGANEQFF
- | - | TRBJ1-2 | TRBV4-2 | TGTGCCAGCAGCGAGGGGGGGAACTATGGCTACACCTTC | CASSEGGNYGYTF
once | - | TRBJ1-4 | TRBV2 | TGTGCCAGCAGAGAGAAGTACCCAAATGAAAAACTGTTTTTT | CASREKYPNEKLFF
- | TRBD1 | TRBJ2-3 | TRBV5-1 | TGCGCCAGCACTAGGACAGGGGTTGCAGATACGCAGTATTTT | CASTRTGVADTQYF
- | - | TRBJ2-5 | TRBV28 | TGTGCCAGCACACCCCCCGGGAGTATACGAGAGACCCAGTACTTC | CASTPPGSIRETQYF
- | TRBD1 | TRBJ1-1 | TRBV5-4 | TGTGCCAGCAGCTTGACAGGGGGCAGCACTGAAGCTTTCTTT | CASSLTGGSTEAFF
- | TRBD2 | TRBJ2-7 | TRBV28 | TGTGCCAGCAGTTTATCCATGGCGGGAGGTAGGGGATACTTC | CASSLSMAGGRGYF
- | - | TRBJ1-1 | TRBV6-6 | TGTGCCAGCACCGAGACAGTTAACACTGAAGCTTTCTTT | CASTETVNTEAFF
- | - | TRBJ2-3 | TRBV7-2 | TGTGCCAGCAGTTTACGCCTCTTGGGGGCACGCACAGATACGCAGTATTTT | CASSLRLLGARTDTQYF
- | - | TRBJ2-5 | TRBV28 | TGTGCCAGCAGCCCCGCCGGTCGGAGCTTCTATAAGACCCAGTACTTC | CASSPAGRSFYKTQYF
- | TRBD1 | TRBJ2-7 | TRBV28 | TGTGCCAGCAGTTTTAGGGGGCGCGTCTACGAGCAGTACTTC | CASSFRGRVYEQYF
- | - | TRBJ2-2 | TRBV19 | TGTGCCAGTAGTGCACAGGTTCGCACCGGGGAGCTGTTTTTT | CASSAQVRTGELFF
- | - | TRBJ2-1 | TRBV6-6 | TGTGCCAGCAGCCCCCCAGGCAATGAGCAGTTCTTC | CASSPPGNEQFF
- | - | TRBJ2-1 | TRBV7-3 | TGTGCCAGCAGCTTCGGGTTCAACAGGGATGAGCAGTTCTTC | CASSFGFNRDEQFF
- | - | TRBJ1-1 | TRBV5-1 | TGCGCCAGCAGCAGAAAGACAGGGAACACTGAAGCTTTCTTT | CASSRKTGNTEAFF
- | TRBD2 | TRBJ2-1 | TRBV19 | TGTGCCAGTAGTATTTACGGCGGGAGGGCCAGCAATGAGCAGTTCTTC | CASSIYGGRASNEQFF
- | - | TRBJ1-2 | TRBV28 | TGTGCCAGCACCGTGGGGGGGACCCGGGGGTATGGCTACACCTTC | CASTVGGTRGYGYTF
- | TRBD2 | TRBJ2-7 | TRBV7-3 | TGTGCCAGCAGCTCCCCTCCTAGCGGGACCTTATACGAGCAGTACTTC | CASSSPPSGTLYEQYF
- | TRBD1 | TRBJ1-1 | TRBV5-1 | TGCGCCAGCAGCTTGGATCAGGGGGCGAGGGCTGAAGCTTTCTTT | CASSLDQGARAEAFF
- | TRBD2 | TRBJ2-3 | TRBV19 | TGTGCCAGTAGTTTGCCTTGGGGGCTAGCGGGAGCTTACCGCACAGATACGCAGTATTTT | CASSLPWGLAGAYRTDTQYF
- | - | TRBJ2-2 | TRBV30 | TGTGCCTGGAGTCCCCTTGCCGGGGAGCTGTTTTTT | CAWSPLAGELFF
- | TRBD1 | TRBJ2-1 | TRBV27 | TGTGCCAGCAGTTTATACAGGGGCCACAATGAGCAGTTCTTC | CASSLYRGHNEQFF
- | - | TRBJ2-1 | TRBV6-1 | TGTGCCAGCTCACGCGGGGGCCTCTCCTACAATGAGCAGTTCTTC | CASSRGGLSYNEQFF
- | - | TRBJ2-1 | TRBV5-1 | TGCGCCAGCAGCCAGGGGGGAGAGTCCTACAATGAGCAGTTCTTC | CASSQGGESYNEQFF